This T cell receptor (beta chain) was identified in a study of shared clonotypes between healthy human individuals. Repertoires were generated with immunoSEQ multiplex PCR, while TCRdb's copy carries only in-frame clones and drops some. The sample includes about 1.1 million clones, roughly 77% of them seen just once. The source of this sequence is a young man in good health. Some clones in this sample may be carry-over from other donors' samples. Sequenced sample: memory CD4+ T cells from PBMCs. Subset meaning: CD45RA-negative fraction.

CDR3 nucleotide sequence: TGCGCCAGCAGCCAAGTTAGGTCAGGGGACTACAATGAGCAGTTCTTC. Its translation: CASSQVRSGDYNEQFF. The chain couples TRBV4-1 to TRBJ2-1, with a possible D match to TRBD1 (6 bases). The V gene's germline CDR1 is MGHRA and CDR2 YSYEKL. There are 16 residues in the CDR3. Trimming removed 1 base from V and 3 bases from J, with 13 bases in between.